One and the same sample provided the 4 T cell receptor beta chains below, sequenced in a study of T cell repertoires in cytomegalovirus infection. Via MiXCR, TCRdb re-called the reads, giving one row per CDR3 protein. The sample holds about 570,000 distinct CDR3 sequences; around two fifths are singletons and the top ten take more than 40%. These TCRs are of unknown antigen specificity. The sequencing here drew on cultured PBMCs, taken from culture after CMV antigen stimulation. These receptors all come from a human donor in good health (CMV status not recorded). Some clones in this sample may be carry-over from other donors' samples.

The chain recombines TRBV7-8 with TRBJ2-1; TRBD2 is a possible D gene (6 bases). Trimming removed 5 bases at V and 0 bases at J, with 14 bases between. Germline CDR1 and CDR2: SGHVS and FQNEAQ. The CDR3 has 16 amino acids. This CDR3 reads CASSGGAGSSYNEQFF. The CDR3 DNA reads as TGTGCCAGCAGCGGCGGTGCCGGGAGCTCCTACAATGAGCAGTTCTTC.

This clonotype showed up just a few times. V usage is TRBV7-9 and J usage is TRBJ2-3; 7 bases are shared with TRBD1. The J segment lost 2 bases and the V segment lost 5 bases, leaving 4 bases of the junction unmatched. The CDR3 loop spans 14 amino acids. Germline loops: CDR1 SEHNR, CDR2 FQNEAQ (reference sequence). CDR3 protein: CASSRTGYTDTQYF. CDR3 coding DNA: TGTGCCAGCAGCAGGACAGGTTACACAGATACGCAGTATTTT.

The V and J genes are TRBV24-1 and TRBJ2-5, with 9 bases identical to TRBD2. This CDR3 is 20 amino acids long. The V and J ends lost 3 bases and 1 base, in that order; junction bases with no gene match: 17. In germline, CDR1 is KGHDR, CDR2 SFDVKD. CDR3 coding DNA: TGTGCCACCAGTGATACGGGACTAGCAAAAGCTACCACCTTCCAAGAGACCCAGTACTTC. Translating it yields CATSDTGLAKATTFQETQYF.

This clonotype was seen only a few times. V usage is TRBV7-9 and J usage is TRBJ2-7; D gene uncertain. From germline, CDR1 is SEHNR and CDR2 FQNEAQ (reference sequence). The CDR3 totals 15 residues. Trimming cost V 5 bases and J 1 base, with 15 bases left between them. This chain's CDR3 is CASSPPYSSSYEQYF. As DNA, the CDR3 is TGTGCCAGCAGCCCTCCGTACAGTAGTTCCTACGAGCAGTACTTC.